This T cell receptor beta chain appears in the sequencing data of a study of T cell responses to AZD1222 COVID-19 vaccine. Per germline, CDR1 SGHNT and CDR2 YYREEE (reference sequence). Trimming shortened V by 4 bases and J by 2 bases, and 12 bases separated the two germline ends. CDR3 size: 14 residues. A word on this clone: Its specificity is unknown.

The protocol was immunoSEQ multiplex PCR, while the TCRdb copy is restricted to in-frame clones and leaves out a portion. The sample shows 95,000 to 110,000 clones, 70% to 90% of them seen only once. Study results and limitations: An increase in Spike-specific TCR breadth and depth was observed after two AZD1222 doses. After the peak T cell response, and only then, were repertoires sampled. Vaccine-related CD4 TCRs covered spike, predominating at 160-218 and 743-854. Donors were chiefly white British, with a greater number of females, and clonal diversity was perhaps underestimated.

This specimen was peripheral blood, taken 28 days after the second AZD1222 dose. The clonotype was recovered from an adult who received the AZD1222 COVID-19 vaccine. The chain joins TRBV5-4 to TRBJ1-1; no firm D call. CDR3 protein: CASSPWADNTEAFF. CDR3 sequence (DNA): TGTGCCAGCAGCCCCTGGGCAGACAACACTGAAGCTTTCTTT.